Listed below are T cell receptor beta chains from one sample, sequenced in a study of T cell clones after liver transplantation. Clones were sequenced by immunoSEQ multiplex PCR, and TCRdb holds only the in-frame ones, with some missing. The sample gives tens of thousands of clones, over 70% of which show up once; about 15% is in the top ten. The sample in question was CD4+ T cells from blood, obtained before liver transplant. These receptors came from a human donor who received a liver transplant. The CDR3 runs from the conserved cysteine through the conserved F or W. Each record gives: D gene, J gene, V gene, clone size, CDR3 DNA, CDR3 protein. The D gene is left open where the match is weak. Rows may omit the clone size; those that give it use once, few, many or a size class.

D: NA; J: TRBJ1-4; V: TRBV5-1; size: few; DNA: TGCGCCAGCAGCTTGGCCAGGCCTAATGAAAAACTGTTTTTT; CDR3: CASSLARPNEKLFF
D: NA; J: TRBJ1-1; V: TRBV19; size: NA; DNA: TGTGCCAGTAGCCCCAGTCGACAGGCCGTCACTGAAGCTTTCTTT; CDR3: CASSPSRQAVTEAFF
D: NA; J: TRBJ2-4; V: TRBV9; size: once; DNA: TGTGCCAGCAGCCCAGCCCGGGGAAGAGAAAGTAGTGAGGCCAAAAACATTCAGTACTTC; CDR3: CASSPARGRESSEAKNIQYF
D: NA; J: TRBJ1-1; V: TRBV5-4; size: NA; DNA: TGTGCCAGCAGCTTGGGGGGATCGGGATACACTGAAGCTTTCTTT; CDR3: CASSLGGSGYTEAFF
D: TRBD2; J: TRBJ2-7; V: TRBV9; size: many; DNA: TGTGCCAGCAGCGTAGGACCTAGCGGGTCATTATACGAGCAGTACTTC; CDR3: CASSVGPSGSLYEQYF
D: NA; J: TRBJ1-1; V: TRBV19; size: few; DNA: TGTGCCAGTAGTATAGCGGGGGGGCGCGGGAACACTGAAGCTTTCTTT; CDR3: CASSIAGGRGNTEAFF
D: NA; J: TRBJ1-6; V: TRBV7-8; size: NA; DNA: TGTGCCAGCCGGGGGGGGGTGGGCAATTCACCCCTCCACTTT; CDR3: CASRGGVGNSPLHF
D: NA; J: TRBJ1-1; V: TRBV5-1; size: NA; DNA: TGCGCCAGCAGCTTGGTGGCGGGAGGTCCCACTGAAGCTTTCTTT; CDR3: CASSLVAGGPTEAFF
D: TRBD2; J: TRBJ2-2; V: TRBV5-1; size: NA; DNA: TGCGCCTCCCGTCCAAGCGGGACGAACACCGGGGAGCTGTTTTTT; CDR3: CASRPSGTNTGELFF
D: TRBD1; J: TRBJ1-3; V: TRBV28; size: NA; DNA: TGTGCCAGCAGTTTAACGTTACTCCCGGGACAGGCGAGGAATATCACCATATATTTT; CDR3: CASSLTLLPGQARNITIYF
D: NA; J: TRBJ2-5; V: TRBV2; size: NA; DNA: TGTGCCAGCAGCCGACAGCAAGAGACCCAGTACTTC; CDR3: CASSRQQETQYF
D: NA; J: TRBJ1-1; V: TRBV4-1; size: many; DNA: TGCGCCAGCAGCCACCACGGGAGGGGAAACCCTGAAGCTTTCTTT; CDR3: CASSHHGRGNPEAFF
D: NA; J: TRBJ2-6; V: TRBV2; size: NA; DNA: TGTGCCAGCAGTGAAGCGGCGCCACTAGCTGGGGCCAACGTCCTGACTTTC; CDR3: CASSEAAPLAGANVLTF
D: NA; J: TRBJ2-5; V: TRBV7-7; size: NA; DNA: TGTGCTAGCAGCTTAGTGGAGACTCCCAGTGGGACCCAGTACTTC; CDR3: CASSLVETPSGTQYF
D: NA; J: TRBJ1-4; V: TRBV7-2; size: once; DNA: TGTGCCAGCAGCTTAGGGTCGGAGGGTGAAAAACTGTTTTTT; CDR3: CASSLGSEGEKLFF
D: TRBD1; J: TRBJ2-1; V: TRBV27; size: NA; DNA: TGTGCCAGCAGTCCTCAGGGACAGTCTTTTAATGAGCAGTTCTTC; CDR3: CASSPQGQSFNEQFF
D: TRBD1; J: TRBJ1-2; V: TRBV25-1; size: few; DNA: TGTGCCAGCTGGCCGGGACAGGGAGGTGGCTACACCTTC; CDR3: CASWPGQGGGYTF
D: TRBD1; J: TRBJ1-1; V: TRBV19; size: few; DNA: TGTGTCTCTAGGGGGCAGAACACTGAAGCTTTCTTT; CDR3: CVSRGQNTEAFF
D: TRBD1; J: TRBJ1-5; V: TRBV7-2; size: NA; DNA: TGTGCCAGCAGCCAGGGGGCGCGGCAGCCCCAGCATTTT; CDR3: CASSQGARQPQHF
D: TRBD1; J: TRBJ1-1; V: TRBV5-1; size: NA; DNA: TGCGCCAGCTCCCGCCAGGGGGCAGAGAACACTGAAGCTTTCTTT; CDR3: CASSRQGAENTEAFF
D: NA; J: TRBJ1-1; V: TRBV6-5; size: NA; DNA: TGTGCCAGCAGTACGGGGACAAGGGGGAACACTGAAGCTTTCTTT; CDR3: CASSTGTRGNTEAFF
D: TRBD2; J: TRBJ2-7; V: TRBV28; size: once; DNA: TGTGCCAGCAGTTCCTCGGGCGGGGGGGTTTCCTACGAGCAGTACTTC; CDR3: CASSSSGGGVSYEQYF
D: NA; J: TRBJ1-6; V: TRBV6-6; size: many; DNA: TGTGCCAGCGCCCCGCACGAGGATCGTAATTCACCCCTCCACTTT; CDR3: CASAPHEDRNSPLHF
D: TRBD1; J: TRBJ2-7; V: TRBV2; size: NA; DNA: TGTGCCAGCAGCCCCACAGGGGGGAACGACGAGCAGTACTTC; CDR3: CASSPTGGNDEQYF
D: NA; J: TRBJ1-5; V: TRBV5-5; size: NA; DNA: TGTGCCAGCAGCTTGGCCCAACAGCCCAATCAGCCCCAGCATTTT; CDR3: CASSLAQQPNQPQHF
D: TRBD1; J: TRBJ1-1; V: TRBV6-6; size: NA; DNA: TGTGCCAGCAGCATGGGACAGGGGGGGAACACTGAAGCTTTCTTT; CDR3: CASSMGQGGNTEAFF
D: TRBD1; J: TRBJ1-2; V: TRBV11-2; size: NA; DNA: TGTGCCAGCAGTCGGGACAGGGCTGCTGGCTACACCTTC; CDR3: CASSRDRAAGYTF
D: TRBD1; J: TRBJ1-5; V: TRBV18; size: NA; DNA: TGTGCCAGCTCAGGATCGCAGGGGGATCAGCCCCAGCATTTT; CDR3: CASSGSQGDQPQHF
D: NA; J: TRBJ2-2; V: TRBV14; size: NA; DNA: TGTGCCAGCAGCCAAGAACGGGGAACCGGGGAGCTGTTTTTT; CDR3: CASSQERGTGELFF
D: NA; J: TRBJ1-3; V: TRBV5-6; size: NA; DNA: TGTGCCAGCAGCTTTTCCGGCGGGTACATCGCCCTCTCTGGAAACACCATATATTTT; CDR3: CASSFSGGYIALSGNTIYF
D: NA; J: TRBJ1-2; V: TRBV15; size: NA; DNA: TGTGCCACCAGCAGAGAGGGCCTCGGGGGTGGCTACACCTTC; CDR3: CATSREGLGGGYTF
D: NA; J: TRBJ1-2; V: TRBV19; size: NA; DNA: TGTGCCAGTAGTATCGAGGCACTTGGGAACTATGGCTACACCTTC; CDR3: CASSIEALGNYGYTF
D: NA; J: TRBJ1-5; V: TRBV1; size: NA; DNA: TGCACCAGCAGTTTCGAGGGGGCGCGAGGCAATCAGCCCCAGCATTTT; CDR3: CTSSFEGARGNQPQHF
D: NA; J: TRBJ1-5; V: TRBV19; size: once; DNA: TGTGCCAGTAGTAGCCAACAGGGCCTAATTAATCAGCCCCAGCATTTT; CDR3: CASSSQQGLINQPQHF
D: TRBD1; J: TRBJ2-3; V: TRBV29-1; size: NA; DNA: TGCAGCGTTGAAGGGGTAAGGACAGGACTCACAGATACGCAGTATTTT; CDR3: CSVEGVRTGLTDTQYF
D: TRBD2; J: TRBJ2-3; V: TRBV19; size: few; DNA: TGTGCCAGTAGTTCACTAGCGGGGGGGCGAGATACGCAGTATTTT; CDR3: CASSSLAGGRDTQYF
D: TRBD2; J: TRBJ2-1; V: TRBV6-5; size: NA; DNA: TGTGCCAGCAGCGACAAGCGGGGGGGCTTCAATGAGCAGTTCTTC; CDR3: CASSDKRGGFNEQFF
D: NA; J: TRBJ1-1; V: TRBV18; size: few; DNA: TGTGCCAGCTCACCCCCAAGCGTTAACACTGAAGCTTTCTTT; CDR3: CASSPPSVNTEAFF
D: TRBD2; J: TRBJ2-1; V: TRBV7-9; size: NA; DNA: TGTGCCAGCAGCCTCATGGGAGGGAGATACAATGAGCAGTTCTTC; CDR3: CASSLMGGRYNEQFF
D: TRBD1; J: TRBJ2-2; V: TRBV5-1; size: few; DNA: TGCGCCAGCAGCTTCAACCGGGACAGCTATACCGGGGAGCTGTTTTTT; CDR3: CASSFNRDSYTGELFF
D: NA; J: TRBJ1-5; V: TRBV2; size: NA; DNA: TGTGCCAGCAGTGATGATCTGGGGGCGAGTAGCAATCAGCCCCAGCATTTT; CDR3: CASSDDLGASSNQPQHF
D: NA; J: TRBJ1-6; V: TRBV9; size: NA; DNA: TGTGCCAGCAGCGTAAAATTCGATTCACCCCTCCACTTT; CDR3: CASSVKFDSPLHF
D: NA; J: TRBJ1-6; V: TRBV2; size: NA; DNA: TGTGCCAGCAGTGTTTTGCGGTCACCCCTCCACTTT; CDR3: CASSVLRSPLHF
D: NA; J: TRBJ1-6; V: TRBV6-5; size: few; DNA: TGTGCCAGCAGTTCCGACAGATCCCTTAATTCACCCCTCCACTTT; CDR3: CASSSDRSLNSPLHF
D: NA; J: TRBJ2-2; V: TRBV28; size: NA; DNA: TGTGCCAGCAGTTCCTTAAGAGGGATAGGCGGGGAGCTGTTTTTT; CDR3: CASSSLRGIGGELFF
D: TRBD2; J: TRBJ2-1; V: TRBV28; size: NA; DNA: TGTGCCAGCTTCCTGGGACTAGCGGGGAACAATGAGCAGTTCTTC; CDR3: CASFLGLAGNNEQFF
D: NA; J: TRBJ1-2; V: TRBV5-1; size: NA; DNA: TGCGCCAGCAGCATACAGGCCCAAGGGGGCTACACCTTC; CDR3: CASSIQAQGGYTF
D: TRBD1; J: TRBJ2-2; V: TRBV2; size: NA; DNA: TGTGCCAGCAGTCCGGGACAGGGGACTGGGGAGCTGTTTTTT; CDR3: CASSPGQGTGELFF
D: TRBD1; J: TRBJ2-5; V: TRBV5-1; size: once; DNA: TGCGCCAGCAGCTTCGGACAGGGCGTTGAGACCCAGTACTTC; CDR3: CASSFGQGVETQYF
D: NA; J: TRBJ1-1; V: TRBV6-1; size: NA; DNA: TGTGCCAGCAGCCCACAGGGAAAGAACACTGAAGCTTTCTTT; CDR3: CASSPQGKNTEAFF
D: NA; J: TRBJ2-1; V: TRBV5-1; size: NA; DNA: TGCGCCAGCAGCTTGGGGCAGGGTAGTGATGAGCAGTTCTTC; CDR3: CASSLGQGSDEQFF
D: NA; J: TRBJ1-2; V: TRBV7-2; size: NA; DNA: TGTGCCAGCAGCTTAACAACGGGAGACTATGGCTACACCTTC; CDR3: CASSLTTGDYGYTF
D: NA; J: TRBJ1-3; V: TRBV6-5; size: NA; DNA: TGTGCCAGCAGTTACTCGGGACTAACTGGAAACACCATATATTTT; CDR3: CASSYSGLTGNTIYF
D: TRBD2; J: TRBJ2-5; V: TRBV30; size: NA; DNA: TGTGCCTGGGCTAGCGGGGGAAAAGAGACCCAGTACTTC; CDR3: CAWASGGKETQYF
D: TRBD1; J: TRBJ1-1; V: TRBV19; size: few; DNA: TGTGCCAGTAGTATAGTGGCGTCGGGACAGGGGGCGAGGACTGAAGCTTTCTTT; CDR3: CASSIVASGQGARTEAFF
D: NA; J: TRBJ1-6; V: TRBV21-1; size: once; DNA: TGTGCCAGCAGCACACTCGGGAGGCAGAATAATTCACCCCTCCACTTT; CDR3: CASSTLGRQNNSPLHF
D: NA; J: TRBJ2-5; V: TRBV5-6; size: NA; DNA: TGTGCCAGCAGCTGGATGGCAGGCCAAGAGACCCAGTACTTC; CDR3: CASSWMAGQETQYF
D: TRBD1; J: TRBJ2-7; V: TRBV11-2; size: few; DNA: TGTGCCAGCAGCTCACAGGGGTCCCACTACGAGCAGTACTTC; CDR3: CASSSQGSHYEQYF
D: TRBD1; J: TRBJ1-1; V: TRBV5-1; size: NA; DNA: TGCGCCAGCAGGTGGACAGGGGGCGCGAACACTGAAGCTTTCTTT; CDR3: CASRWTGGANTEAFF
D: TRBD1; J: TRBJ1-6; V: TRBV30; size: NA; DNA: TGTGCCTGGAGCCAAGACAGGGGGTCGGGTTCACCCCTCCACTTT; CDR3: CAWSQDRGSGSPLHF